Listed here is a single T cell receptor (beta chain). Its antigen is as yet unknown. This record belongs to a study of cytomegalovirus exposure and HLA in healthy donors. Overall study context: Genotyping showed roughly 86% of about 370 donors falling in the Caucasian-associated ancestry cluster.

Study observations and caveats: Relative to equally common others, HLA-associated TCR beta chains showed greater clonal expansion in a later analysis. Most CMV-associated TCR beta chains were later found to appear HLA-restricted. Testing in vitro showed a few CMV-associated chains specific for CMV antigens.

This CDR3 is 15 amino acids long. Germline loops: CDR1 MNHNS, CDR2 SASEGT. Trimming removed 5 bases at V and 7 bases at J, with 17 bases between. The study ran its PCR with 60 Vbeta and 13 Jbeta primers. Clones were sequenced by immunoSEQ multiplex PCR, and TCRdb holds only the in-frame ones, with some missing. The sample lists more than 55,000 clones; roughly 84% were seen once. Sequenced sample: PBMCs. V and J are TRBV6-1 and TRBJ2-2, with D possibly TRBD2 on 6 matching bases. This clonotype was sampled from a man aged 25-45 years in good health and CMV-seronegative. In DNA, the CDR3 is TGTGCCAGCAGTCCCCGAGGAGGGGATATCGGGGAGCTGTTTTTT. It encodes CASSPRGGDIGELFF.